Reported below is one T cell receptor (beta chain). The method was immunoSEQ multiplex PCR; TCRdb's version includes in-frame clones alone and lacks a portion of them. The sample lists some 220,000 clones; 75% to 85% were seen once. Germline assignment: CDR1 SNHLY and CDR2 FYNNEI. Germline trimming cut 8 bases from V and 6 bases from J; bases unmatched to any gene: 14. The CDR3 has 15 amino acids. The sample comes from a study of blood T cell repertoires in COVID-19. The Seattle patients joined while their infection was active and were tracked longitudinally afterward. V gene TRBV2 combines with J gene TRBJ2-7; 9 bases line up with TRBD1. Sequencing was carried out using peripheral blood. The sequence was collected from a woman in her 70s with COVID-19, enrolled during active disease. CDR3 sequence reads: CASPKTGGVKLEQYF. The CDR3 DNA follows: TGTGCCAGCCCAAAGACAGGGGGAGTAAAGCTCGAGCAGTACTTC.